The 20 T cell receptor beta chains in this list originate from one sample, sequenced in a study of cytomegalovirus exposure and HLA in healthy donors. Vbeta (60) and Jbeta (13) primers were used in the PCR. This table comes from immunoSEQ multiplex PCR, and its TCRdb copy is limited to in-frame clones, with some not included. This table holds approximately 100,000 clones, 64% found once. The sequencing sample was made of PBMCs. These TCRs come from a man aged 55 to 69 in good health and CMV-seronegative.

This chain connects TRBV14 to TRBJ1-2; D is undetermined. The CDR3 sequence is 14 residues long. CDR1 and CDR2 (germline): SGHDN, FVKESK. V was trimmed by 1 base and J by 4 bases, leaving 10 bases between them. DNA of the CDR3: TGTGCCAGCAGCCAAGGACTATGGGGCTATGGCTACACCTTC. Translating it yields CASSQGLWGYGYTF.

V is TRBV7-2 and J is TRBJ1-5; 10 positions agree with TRBD1. The V segment lost 5 bases and the J segment 6 bases; nucleotides outside the gene matches: 7. Germline V gives CDR1 SGHTA, CDR2 FQGNSA. The CDR3 is made up of 15 amino acids. CDR3 sequence (DNA): TGTGCCAGCAGCCGAGACAGGGGGCTCGTTCAGCCCCAGCATTTT. Encoded protein: CASSRDRGLVQPQHF. Complete variable domain (other parts from reference TRBV7-2 and TRBJ1-5): GAGVSQSPSNKVTEKGKDVELRCDPISGHTALYWYRQSLGQGLEFLIYFQGNSAPDKSGLPSDRFSAERTGGSVSTLTIQRTQQEDSAVYLCASSRDRGLVQPQHFGDGTRLSIL.

The chain employs TRBV5-1 and TRBJ1-2; TRBD1 aligns across 9 bases. Germline trimming cut 4 bases from V and 4 bases from J; bases unmatched to any gene: 8. The CDR3 spans 15 residues. From germline, CDR1 is SGHRS and CDR2 YFSETQ. The CDR3 here is CASSGGQGRAYGYTF. The CDR3 DNA sequence: TGCGCCAGCAGCGGTGGACAGGGGAGGGCCTATGGCTACACCTTC.

This clone occurred once. The gene calls are TRBV7-9 and TRBJ1-4; D perhaps matches TRBD1 (6 bases). The V end was cut by 1 base, the J end by 5 bases, with 11 bases between. This CDR3 has 15 residues. CDR1 is SEHNR, CDR2 FQNEAQ, per germline (reference sequence). In DNA, the CDR3 is TGTGCCAGCAGCTTAGGACAGGAGTGGAATGAAAAACTGTTTTTT. Its protein is CASSLGQEWNEKLFF. The complete variable domain, with remaining parts taken from reference TRBV7-9 and TRBJ1-4, reads DTGVSQNPRHKITKRGQNVTFRCDPISEHNRLYWYRQTLGQGPEFLTYFQNEAQLEKSRLLSDRFSAERPKGSFSTLEIQRTEQGDSAMYLCASSLGQEWNEKLFFGSGTQLSVL.

This clone was found a few times. J is TRBJ2-2 and V is TRBV28; 10 nucleotides line up with TRBD1. V lost 6 bases and J lost 3; bases outside the gene matches: 7. CDR3 length equals 16 residues. CDR1 is MDHEN, CDR2 SYDVKM, per germline. CDR3 sequence reads: CASRRDRGRYTGELFF. In nucleotides, the CDR3 is TGTGCCAGCAGGCGCGACAGGGGGCGGTACACCGGGGAGCTGTTTTTT.

This clone was seen at least ten times. CDR3 DNA sequence: TGTGCCAGCAGCTTGGAAGGGACTAGCGGGTCCGATGAGCAGTTCTTC. It encodes CASSLEGTSGSDEQFF. The chain carries TRBV5-5 and TRBJ2-1, with TRBD2 identical over 12 bases. The trim removed 0 bases at V and 8 bases at J, leaving 6 bases unmatched. There are 16 residues in the CDR3. From germline, CDR1 is SGHKS and CDR2 YYEKEE (reference sequence).

This clone was counted only a few times. V usage is TRBV18 and J usage is TRBJ2-7, with D possibly matching TRBD1 (6 bases). CDR3 length equals 15 residues. Trimming pared 4 bases from V and 6 bases from J, leaving 19 bases between. Germline V gene data show CDR1 as KGHSH and CDR2 as LQKENI. As DNA, the CDR3 is TGTGCCAGCTCACGATTGGGAGCAGGGGTGGGCGAGCAGTACTTC. It is translated as CASSRLGAGVGEQYF.

Ten or more counts support this clone. This chain uses TRBV28 with TRBJ2-7; 11 nucleotides line up with TRBD2. Trimming at V came to 6 bases and at J to 5 bases, leaving 21 bases not matched to a gene. The CDR3 spans 19 residues. Looked up from germline, CDR1 is MDHEN and CDR2 is SYDVKM. The CDR3 loop reads CASSRLLELAGGPNHEQYF. The DNA of the CDR3 is TGTGCCAGCAGCCGCCTACTTGAGCTAGCGGGGGGCCCGAACCACGAGCAGTACTTC.

This chain links TRBV7-2 with TRBJ1-2, with 11 bases fitting TRBD1. After removal of 5 bases from V and 4 bases from J, the junction contained 6 bases not matched to a gene. The CDR3 length is 15 residues. CDR1 SGHTA and CDR2 FQGNSA come from the germline V gene. The CDR3 is CASSPRTGGRYGYTF. For the CDR3, the DNA is TGTGCCAGCAGCCCCCGGACAGGGGGCCGCTATGGCTACACCTTC.

Turning to this clone: The sample carries other DNA sequences with the same CDR3. This CDR3 reads CASSLAAQGSQHF. In DNA form, the CDR3 reads TGTGCCAGCAGCTTAGCGGCGCAGGGAAGCCAGCATTTT. The chain uses TRBV7-8 and TRBJ1-5, with D possibly being TRBD1 (5 bases). The CDR3 is 13 residues long. Germline CDR1 SGHVS, CDR2 FQNEAQ. The ends were cut back, 0 bases at V and 12 bases at J, with 12 bases in the middle.

The DNA for the CDR3 is TGTGCCAGCAGTTATACGAGACAGGCGGGTGAGACCCAGTACTTC. Translated, it gives CASSYTRQAGETQYF. The chain carries TRBV6-6 and TRBJ2-5, with D perhaps TRBD1 (6 bases). This CDR3 contains 15 residues. Germline values: CDR1 MNHNY, CDR2 SVGAGI (reference sequence). V shed 3 bases and J shed 5 bases, with 16 bases lying between them.

The CDR3 coding sequence is TGTGCCAGCAGCTTAAGCGGTCCCGAGCAGTACTTC. Its protein is CASSLSGPEQYF. V gene TRBV7-9 combines with J gene TRBJ2-7; D possibly corresponds to TRBD2 (5 bases). The germline gives CDR1 SEHNR, CDR2 FQNEAQ (reference sequence). The CDR3 is made up of 12 amino acids. The germline V and J ends were trimmed by 2 bases and 6 bases, with 8 bases remaining between them.

Many counts were recorded for this clone. The chain uses TRBV10-2 and TRBJ1-5, with a tentative D call TRBD1 (5 bases). With 6 bases removed from V and 5 bases from J, the gap between germline ends came to 11 bases. The CDR3 extends over 13 amino acids. Germline assignment: CDR1 WSHSY and CDR2 SAAADI. The CDR3 sequence: CASRDNTYQPQHF. The DNA for the CDR3 is TGCGCCAGCAGGGACAACACGTATCAGCCCCAGCATTTT.

The chain employs TRBV7-8 and TRBJ1-1, with D hard to call. V was trimmed by 2 bases and J by 10 bases, leaving 20 bases between them. From germline, CDR1 is SGHVS and CDR2 FQNEAQ. The CDR3 loop spans 15 amino acids. CDR3 amino acids: CASSLFSRGGTGAFF. The CDR3 DNA sequence: TGTGCCAGCAGCTTATTTTCGCGGGGAGGTACCGGAGCTTTCTTT.

This clone was observed a handful of times. The chain carries TRBV19 and TRBJ2-1, with no clear D. Per germline, CDR1 LNHDA and CDR2 SQIVND (reference sequence). The CDR3 contains 15 residues. With 0 bases removed from V and 0 bases from J, the gap between germline ends came to 6 bases. The CDR3 sequence is CASSIDRSSYNEQFF. CDR3 sequence (DNA): TGTGCCAGTAGTATAGATCGTAGCTCCTACAATGAGCAGTTCTTC.

On this clone itself: A far larger clone is off by one base, so a read error is likely. The V call is TRBV6-6, the J call TRBJ2-2; 7 bases fit TRBD2. In germline, CDR1 is MNHNY, CDR2 SVGAGI (reference sequence). J gave up 6 bases and V 11 bases, and 15 bases lay outside the gene matches. This CDR3 has 15 amino acids. The CDR3 sequence is CAGTEEIAGAGELFF. The CDR3, as DNA: TGTGCCGGCACCGAAGAGATCGCGGGGGCCGGGGAGCTGTTTTTT.

A remark on this clone: Other DNA sequences in this sample translate to the same CDR3. This chain joins TRBV5-1 and TRBJ2-1; D remains ambiguous. Germline assignment: CDR1 SGHRS and CDR2 YFSETQ. The CDR3 is 13 residues long. The V and J ends lost 0 bases and 4 bases respectively, with 5 bases between them. The DNA for the CDR3 is TGCGCCAGCAGCTTGGACAGTTACAATGAGCAGTTCTTC. Its translation is CASSLDSYNEQFF.

V and J are TRBV11-3 and TRBJ2-6; D is unclear. This CDR3 contains 17 residues. Deletions cut 1 base from V and 2 bases from J, with 12 bases between. Germline CDR1 reads SGHNT; CDR2 reads YENEEA. CDR3 sequence (DNA): TGTGCCAGCAGCTTAGCGACACCACCCCCTGGGGCCAACGTCCTGACTTTC. Protein sequence: CASSLATPPPGANVLTF.

This sequence joins TRBV5-1 and TRBJ2-5; 7 bases line up with TRBD2. Germline-derived CDR1 and CDR2 are SGHRS and YFSETQ. Germline trimming cut 4 bases from V and 4 bases from J; bases unmatched to any gene: 1. The CDR3 consists of 12 residues. The CDR3 region is CASSVAGETQYF. The CDR3 nucleotides read TGCGCCAGCAGCGTAGCGGGAGAGACCCAGTACTTC.

V usage is TRBV5-4 and J usage is TRBJ2-2; maybe TRBD2 (6 bases). Germline CDR1 reads SGHNT; CDR2 reads YYREEE (reference sequence). The CDR3 length is 15 residues. V lost 1 base and J lost 1, with 8 bases in between. Here the CDR3 DNA reads TGTGCCAGCAGCTTGCGGGACTGGAACACCGGGGAGCTGTTTTTT. It is translated as CASSLRDWNTGELFF.